The T cell receptor (beta chain) under discussion was sequenced for a study of blood T cells in healthy people across ages. A sample-barcoded 5' primer and a J-beta primer mix were used in a second PCR of roughly 7 to 12 cycles. A template-switch adaptor that had 12 random nucleotides put a tag on each cDNA molecule. TCRdb itself ran the 5' RACE reads through MiXCR, one entry per CDR3 protein. The sample carries some 730,000 distinct CDR3 sequences, approximately 22% recorded once. Germline CDR1 reads WNHNN; CDR2 reads SYGVQD (reference sequence). The CDR3 covers 15 residues. V was clipped by 0 bases and J by 1 base, with 7 bases between them.

The chain is built from TRBV10-1 and TRBJ2-4, with D perhaps matching TRBD1 (6 bases). The origin of this receptor is a man aged 65-85 years in good health. What was sequenced was blood. The CDR3 DNA is TGCGCCAGCAGTGAGTCGAGGGGGGCCAAAAACATTCAGTACTTC. This codes for CASSESRGAKNIQYF.